This TCR beta chain was found in a study of a mutant IDH1 vaccine in newly diagnosed glioma. Time point meaning: week 11, during vaccination. The vaccine gave 300 ug of a 20-mer mutant IDH1 peptide subcutaneously per dose. Generated by immunoSEQ multiplex PCR, the TCRdb table keeps only in-frame clones and is missing some. The table includes around 130,000 clones, roughly 75% detected once. Notes on this clone: Its antigen is not known.

CDR1 is LNHDA and CDR2 is SQIVND in the germline V gene (reference sequence). V was clipped by 6 bases and J by 7 bases; unmatched bases: 7. The CDR3 totals 13 residues. The rearrangement uses TRBV19 and TRBJ1-2; 8 bases line up with TRBD1. The sequencing here drew on PBMCs, taken from a glioma patient whose treatment included an IDH1 peptide vaccine. The sequence was collected from a man between 40 and 49 years old with glioma. CDR3 amino acids: CASSTRGLVGYTF. As DNA, the CDR3 is TGTGCCAGTAGCACCAGGGGGCTGGTTGGCTACACCTTC.